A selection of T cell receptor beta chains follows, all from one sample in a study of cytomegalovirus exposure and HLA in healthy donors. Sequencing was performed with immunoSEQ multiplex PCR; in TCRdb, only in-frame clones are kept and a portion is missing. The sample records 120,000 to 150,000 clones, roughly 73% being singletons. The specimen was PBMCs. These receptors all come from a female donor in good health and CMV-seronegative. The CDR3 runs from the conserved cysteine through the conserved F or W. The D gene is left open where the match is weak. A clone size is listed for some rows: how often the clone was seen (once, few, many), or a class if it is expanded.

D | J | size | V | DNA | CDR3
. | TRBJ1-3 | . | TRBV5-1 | TGCGCCAGCAGCTTGGTTGTGGGCAGCAGCTCTGGAAACACCATATATTTT | CASSLVVGSSSGNTIYF
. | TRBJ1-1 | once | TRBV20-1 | TGCAGTCTCCCTGCGGTCACTGAAGCTTTCTTT | CSLPAVTEAFF
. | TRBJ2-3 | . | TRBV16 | TGTGCCAGCAGCCCTCGGGGGACAGATACGCAGTATTTT | CASSPRGTDTQYF
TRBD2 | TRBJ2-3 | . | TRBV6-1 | TGTGCCAGCAGTGACCGACCGGGGGGGTTGGGAGATACGCAGTATTTT | CASSDRPGGLGDTQYF
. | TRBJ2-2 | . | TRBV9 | TGTGCCAGCAGCGTCTCGGGGAAGGTTAACACCGGGGAGCTGTTTTTT | CASSVSGKVNTGELFF
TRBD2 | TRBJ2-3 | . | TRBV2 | TGTGCCAGCAGGGAAGCCGTCGGCGGGAGTCCCACAGATACGCAGTATTTT | CASREAVGGSPTDTQYF
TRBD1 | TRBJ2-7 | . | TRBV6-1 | TGTGCCAGTAAACAGACAGGGTGGGCCTACGAGCAGTACTTC | CASKQTGWAYEQYF
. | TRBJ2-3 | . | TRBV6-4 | TGTGCCAGCAGTTCTGCCGCGGGGAAGGCAGATACGCAGTATTTT | CASSSAAGKADTQYF
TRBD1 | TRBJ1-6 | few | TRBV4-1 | TGCGCCAGCAGCCAAGAAGTCACCTCGACAGGGGGTTATTCACCCCTCCACTTT | CASSQEVTSTGGYSPLHF
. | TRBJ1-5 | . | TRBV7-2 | TGTGCCAGCAGCATACAGGGCAATCAGCCCCAGCATTTT | CASSIQGNQPQHF
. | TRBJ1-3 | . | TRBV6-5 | TGTGCCAGCAGTTCAGCCCGGGAAATACGGGGAAACACCATATATTTT | CASSSAREIRGNTIYF
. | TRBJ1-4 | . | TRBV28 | TGTGCCAGCAGCGAGGACGGAGTCGGGGGAAATAGAAAACTGTTTTTT | CASSEDGVGGNRKLFF
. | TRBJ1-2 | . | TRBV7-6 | TGTGCCAGCAGCTTAGAAGCAAAGAACTATGGCTACACCTTC | CASSLEAKNYGYTF
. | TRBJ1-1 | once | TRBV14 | TGTGCCAGCAGCCCTACAGGAAACACTGAAGCTTTCTTT | CASSPTGNTEAFF
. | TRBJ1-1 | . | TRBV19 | TGTGCCAGTAGTATATCCAGGAAGAACACTGAAGCTTTCTTT | CASSISRKNTEAFF
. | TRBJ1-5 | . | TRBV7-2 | TGTGCCAGCAGCTTGCAATGGCGGGGGGGAAATCAGCCCCAGCATTTT | CASSLQWRGGNQPQHF
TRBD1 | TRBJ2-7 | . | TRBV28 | TGTGCCAGCAACTCCGGGACAGGGAACTACGAGCAGTACTTC | CASNSGTGNYEQYF
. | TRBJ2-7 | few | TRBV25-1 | TGTGCCAGCACAGGGGCCTACGAGCAGTACTTC | CASTGAYEQYF
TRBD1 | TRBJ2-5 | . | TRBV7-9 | TGTGCCAGCAGCATTCGACAGGGGGCGCGGGAGACCCAGTACTTC | CASSIRQGARETQYF
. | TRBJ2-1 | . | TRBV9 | TGTGCCAGCAGCGTAGTACGGGGATACAATGAGCAGTTCTTC | CASSVVRGYNEQFF
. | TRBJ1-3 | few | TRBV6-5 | TGTGCCAGCAGTAGGACTCCACACTCTGGAAACACCATATATTTT | CASSRTPHSGNTIYF
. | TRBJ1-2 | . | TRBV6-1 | TGTGCCAGCAGTGACCGGGGGGCGGATGGCTACACCTTC | CASSDRGADGYTF
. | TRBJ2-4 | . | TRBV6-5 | TGTGCCAGCAGTTACTCGGAGGCTGCCAAAAACATTCAGTACTTC | CASSYSEAAKNIQYF
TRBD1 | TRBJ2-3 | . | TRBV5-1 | TGCGCCAGCAGCCCGGACAGGCGGCTACCCGGGGATTTT | CASSPDRRLPGDF
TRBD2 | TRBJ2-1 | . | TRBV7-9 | TGTGCCGCCCCCCAGGCGGGGGGCCACAGCAATGAGCAGTTCTTC | CAAPQAGGHSNEQFF
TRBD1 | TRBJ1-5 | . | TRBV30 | TGTGCCGCGGGGGGGACGGGACAGGGGGCGAAACAGGGGATGCCCCAGCATTTT | CAAGGTGQGAKQGMPQHF
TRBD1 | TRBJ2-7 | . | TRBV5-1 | TGCGCCAGCAGCGTAGAACAGGGGACAGGCTACGAGCAGTACTTC | CASSVEQGTGYEQYF
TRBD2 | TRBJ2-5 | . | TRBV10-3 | TGTGCCATCAGAGCTGATAGCGGGGGGGCAGAGACCCAGTACTTC | CAIRADSGGAETQYF
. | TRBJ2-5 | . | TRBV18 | TGTGCCAGCTCACCGGGACATCCCCTGGAGACCCAGTACTTC | CASSPGHPLETQYF
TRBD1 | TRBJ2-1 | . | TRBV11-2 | TGTGCCAGCAGCCCAGAGCCCGGGACAGGGATCCATGAGCAGTTCTTC | CASSPEPGTGIHEQFF
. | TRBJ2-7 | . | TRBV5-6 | TGTGCCAGCAGCTTGCAGGGTGCTGCCTACGAGCAGTACTTC | CASSLQGAAYEQYF
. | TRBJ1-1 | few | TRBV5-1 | TGCGCCAGCAGCTTGAGCAGGCGCGTCACTGAAGCTTTCTTT | CASSLSRRVTEAFF